A selection of T cell receptor beta chains follows, all from one sample in a study of T cell changes during pregnancy in multiple sclerosis. Method: immunoSEQ multiplex PCR; TCRdb's copy keeps in-frame clones and lacks some. The sample includes about 110,000 clones, about 90% of them seen just once. The sequenced sample was peripheral blood, obtained before pregnancy. The receptors were sampled from a female donor with multiple sclerosis, enrolled in a pregnancy study. CDR3s include the opening cysteine and the closing phenylalanine or tryptophan. Fields, in order: J gene, CDR3 length, V gene, CDR3 protein.

J gene: TRBJ1-1; CDR3 length: 13; V gene: TRBV18; CDR3 protein: CASSRSGNTEAFF
J gene: TRBJ1-4; CDR3 length: 13; V gene: TRBV7-7; CDR3 protein: CASSFRVGEKLFF
J gene: TRBJ2-6; CDR3 length: 16; V gene: TRBV5-1; CDR3 protein: CASSLVTSSGANVLTF
J gene: TRBJ1-5; CDR3 length: 16; V gene: TRBV6-6; CDR3 protein: CASSYSGQNSNQPQHF
J gene: TRBJ2-2; CDR3 length: 15; V gene: TRBV6-1; CDR3 protein: CASRTGGAGTGELFF
J gene: TRBJ2-5; CDR3 length: 16; V gene: TRBV7-9; CDR3 protein: CASSLAGTGNQETQYF
J gene: TRBJ2-1; CDR3 length: 15; V gene: TRBV5-6; CDR3 protein: CASSRRTPLVNEQFF
J gene: TRBJ2-1; CDR3 length: 15; V gene: TRBV7-2; CDR3 protein: CASSLEGGSYNEQFF
J gene: TRBJ2-3; CDR3 length: 14; V gene: TRBV5-6; CDR3 protein: CASSLDRVGDTQYF
J gene: TRBJ2-4; CDR3 length: 17; V gene: TRBV5-8; CDR3 protein: CASSLKTGSIAKNIQYF
J gene: TRBJ1-1; CDR3 length: 15; V gene: TRBV30; CDR3 protein: CAGTTRQGVGPEAFF
J gene: TRBJ2-2; CDR3 length: 19; V gene: TRBV18; CDR3 protein: CASSPRRGLLAGAPGELFF
J gene: TRBJ2-1; CDR3 length: 15; V gene: TRBV10-3; CDR3 protein: CAISAAGGGYNEQFF
J gene: TRBJ1-6; CDR3 length: 17; V gene: TRBV15; CDR3 protein: CATRDQKTGNLDSPLHF
J gene: TRBJ2-5; CDR3 length: 13; V gene: TRBV11-3; CDR3 protein: CASSLVAGETQYF
J gene: TRBJ2-7; CDR3 length: 16; V gene: TRBV27; CDR3 protein: CASSSYARDRGWEQYF
J gene: TRBJ2-3; CDR3 length: 15; V gene: TRBV4-2; CDR3 protein: CASSQYNGIRDTQYF
J gene: TRBJ1-1; CDR3 length: 15; V gene: TRBV6-5; CDR3 protein: CASSYLGTGDERAFF
J gene: TRBJ1-1; CDR3 length: 15; V gene: TRBV5-1; CDR3 protein: CASSSLGQTNTEAFF
J gene: TRBJ2-7; CDR3 length: 13; V gene: TRBV4-1; CDR3 protein: CASSQRESYEQYF
J gene: TRBJ1-1; CDR3 length: 15; V gene: TRBV27; CDR3 protein: CASSDQGAGGAEAFF
J gene: TRBJ2-3; CDR3 length: 14; V gene: TRBV9; CDR3 protein: CASSVSGGADTQYF
J gene: TRBJ1-6; CDR3 length: 15; V gene: TRBV7-9; CDR3 protein: CASSPPGQGNSPLHF
J gene: TRBJ2-1; CDR3 length: 14; V gene: TRBV7-2; CDR3 protein: CASSFQALYNEQFF
J gene: TRBJ2-3; CDR3 length: 14; V gene: TRBV9; CDR3 protein: CASSVALQGDTQYF
J gene: TRBJ1-4; CDR3 length: 15; V gene: TRBV28; CDR3 protein: CASSSPMETNEKLFF
J gene: TRBJ1-4; CDR3 length: 15; V gene: TRBV2; CDR3 protein: CASSPGGGRNEKLFF
J gene: TRBJ2-5; CDR3 length: 12; V gene: TRBV27; CDR3 protein: CASSLQGGTQYF
J gene: TRBJ1-6; CDR3 length: 12; V gene: TRBV19; CDR3 protein: CASSLHRSPLHF
J gene: TRBJ2-7; CDR3 length: 15; V gene: TRBV6-5; CDR3 protein: CASSPMTSGMGEQYF
J gene: TRBJ1-1; CDR3 length: 14; V gene: TRBV11-2; CDR3 protein: CASSLEWQNTEAFF
J gene: TRBJ2-1; CDR3 length: 13; V gene: TRBV10-3; CDR3 protein: CAISGGQGYEQFF
J gene: TRBJ2-1; CDR3 length: 11; V gene: TRBV28; CDR3 protein: CASGQYNEQFF
J gene: TRBJ2-1; CDR3 length: 16; V gene: TRBV4-2; CDR3 protein: CASSQPIAGGTNEQFF
J gene: TRBJ1-2; CDR3 length: 15; V gene: TRBV6-6; CDR3 protein: CASTITGGDWYGYTF
J gene: TRBJ2-7; CDR3 length: 14; V gene: TRBV30; CDR3 protein: CAWKYGSNSYEQYF
J gene: TRBJ2-7; CDR3 length: 14; V gene: TRBV5-1; CDR3 protein: CASSIISGSFEQYF
J gene: TRBJ1-5; CDR3 length: 16; V gene: TRBV23-1; CDR3 protein: CASSQYRDRVNQPQHF
J gene: TRBJ2-5; CDR3 length: 15; V gene: TRBV14; CDR3 protein: CASSRSTRVRETQYF
J gene: TRBJ1-2; CDR3 length: 11; V gene: TRBV5-8; CDR3 protein: CASVAGYGYTF
J gene: TRBJ2-7; CDR3 length: 14; V gene: TRBV29-1; CDR3 protein: CSVEEKGISYEQYF
J gene: TRBJ2-6; CDR3 length: 17; V gene: TRBV9; CDR3 protein: CASSLTSGGVGANVLTF
J gene: TRBJ2-7; CDR3 length: 14; V gene: TRBV5-4; CDR3 protein: CASSLGGSSYEQYF
J gene: TRBJ2-1; CDR3 length: 14; V gene: TRBV13; CDR3 protein: CASGVLGGYNEQFF